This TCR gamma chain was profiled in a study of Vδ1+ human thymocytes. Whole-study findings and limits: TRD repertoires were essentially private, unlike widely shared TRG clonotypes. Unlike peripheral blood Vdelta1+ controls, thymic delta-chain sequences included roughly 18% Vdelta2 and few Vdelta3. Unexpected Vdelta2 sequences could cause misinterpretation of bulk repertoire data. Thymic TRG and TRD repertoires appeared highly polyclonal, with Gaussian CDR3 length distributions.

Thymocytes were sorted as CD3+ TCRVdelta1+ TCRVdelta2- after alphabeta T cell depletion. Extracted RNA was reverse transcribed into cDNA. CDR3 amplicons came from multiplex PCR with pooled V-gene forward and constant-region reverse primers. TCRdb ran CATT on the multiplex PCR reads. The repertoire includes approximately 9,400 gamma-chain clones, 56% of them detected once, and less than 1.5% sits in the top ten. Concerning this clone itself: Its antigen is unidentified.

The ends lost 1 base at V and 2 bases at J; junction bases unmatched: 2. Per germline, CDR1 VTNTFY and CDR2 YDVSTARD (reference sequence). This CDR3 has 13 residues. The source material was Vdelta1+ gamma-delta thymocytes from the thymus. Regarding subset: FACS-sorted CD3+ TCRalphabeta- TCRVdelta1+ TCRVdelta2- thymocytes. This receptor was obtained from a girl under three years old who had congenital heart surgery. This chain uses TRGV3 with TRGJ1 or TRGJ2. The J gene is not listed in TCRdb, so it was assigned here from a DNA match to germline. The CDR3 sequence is CATWDSYYYKKLF. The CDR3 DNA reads TGTGCCACCTGGGACAGCTATTATTATAAGAAACTCTTT.